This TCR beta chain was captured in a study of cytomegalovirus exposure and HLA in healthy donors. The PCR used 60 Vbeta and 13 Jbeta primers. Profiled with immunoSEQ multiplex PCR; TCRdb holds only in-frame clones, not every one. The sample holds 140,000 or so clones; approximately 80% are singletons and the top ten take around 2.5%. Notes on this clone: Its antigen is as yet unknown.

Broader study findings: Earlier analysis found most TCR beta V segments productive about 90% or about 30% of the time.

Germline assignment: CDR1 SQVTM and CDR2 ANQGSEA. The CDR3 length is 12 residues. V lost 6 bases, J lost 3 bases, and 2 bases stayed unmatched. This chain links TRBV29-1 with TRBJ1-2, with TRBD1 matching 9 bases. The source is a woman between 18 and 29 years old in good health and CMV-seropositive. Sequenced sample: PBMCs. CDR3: CSVRQGDYGYTF. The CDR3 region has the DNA TGCAGCGTAAGACAGGGGGACTATGGCTACACCTTC.